This TCR beta chain was profiled in a study of response to subunit inactivated influenza vaccine. General study points: T cells newly recruited by each seasonal influenza vaccination are few, the authors suggested.

TCRdb passed the RT-PCR reads through MiXCR, listing each CDR3 protein once. The sample has about half a million distinct CDR3 sequences; under 9% are singletons. Trimming removed 4 bases at V and 1 base at J, with 13 bases between. The CDR3 is 15 amino acids. Germline-derived CDR1 and CDR2 are MNHNS and SASEGT. To note about this clonotype: The antigen remains undetermined.

V gene TRBV6-1 combines with J gene TRBJ2-5, with D possibly being TRBD2 (6 bases). The material was PBMCs from blood, obtained around 25 months after vaccination. The sequence came from a man between 50 and 69 years old who received an inactivated influenza vaccine. The DNA of the CDR3 is TGTGCCAGCAGTGGCGCGGGGCTGGCCCAAGAGACCCAGTACTTC. This codes for CASSGAGLAQETQYF.